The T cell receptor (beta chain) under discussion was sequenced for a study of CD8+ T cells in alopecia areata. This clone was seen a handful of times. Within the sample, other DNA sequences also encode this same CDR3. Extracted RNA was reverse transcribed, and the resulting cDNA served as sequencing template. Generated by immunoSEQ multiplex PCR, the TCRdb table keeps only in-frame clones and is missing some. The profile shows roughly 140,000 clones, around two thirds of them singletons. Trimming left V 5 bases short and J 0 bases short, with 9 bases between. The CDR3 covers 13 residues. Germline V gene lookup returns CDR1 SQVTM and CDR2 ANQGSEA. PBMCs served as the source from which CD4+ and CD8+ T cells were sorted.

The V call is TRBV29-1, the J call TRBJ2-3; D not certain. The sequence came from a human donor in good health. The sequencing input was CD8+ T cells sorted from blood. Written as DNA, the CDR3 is TGCAGCGTTACGACGACTAGCACAGATACGCAGTATTTT. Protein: CSVTTTSTDTQYF.